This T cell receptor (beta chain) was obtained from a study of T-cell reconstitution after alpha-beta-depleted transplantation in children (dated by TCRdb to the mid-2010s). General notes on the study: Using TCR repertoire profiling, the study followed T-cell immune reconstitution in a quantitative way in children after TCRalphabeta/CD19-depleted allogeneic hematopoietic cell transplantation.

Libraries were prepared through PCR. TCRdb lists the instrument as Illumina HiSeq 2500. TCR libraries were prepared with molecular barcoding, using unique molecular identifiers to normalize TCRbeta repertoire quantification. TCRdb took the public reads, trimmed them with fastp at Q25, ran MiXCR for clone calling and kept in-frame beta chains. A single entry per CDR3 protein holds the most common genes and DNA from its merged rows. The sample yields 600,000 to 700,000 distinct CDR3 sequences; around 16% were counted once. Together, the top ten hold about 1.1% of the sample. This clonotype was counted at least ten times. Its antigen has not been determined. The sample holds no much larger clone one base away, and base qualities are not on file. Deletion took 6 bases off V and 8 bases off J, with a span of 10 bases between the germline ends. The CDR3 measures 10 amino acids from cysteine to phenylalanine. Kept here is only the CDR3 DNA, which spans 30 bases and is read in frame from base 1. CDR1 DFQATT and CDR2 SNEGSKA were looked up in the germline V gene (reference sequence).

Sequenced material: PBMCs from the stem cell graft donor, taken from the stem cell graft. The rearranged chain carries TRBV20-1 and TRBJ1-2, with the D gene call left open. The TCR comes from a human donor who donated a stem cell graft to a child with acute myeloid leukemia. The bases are TGCAGTGCCCTGGGAGTCGGCTACACCTTC. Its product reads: CSALGVGYTF.